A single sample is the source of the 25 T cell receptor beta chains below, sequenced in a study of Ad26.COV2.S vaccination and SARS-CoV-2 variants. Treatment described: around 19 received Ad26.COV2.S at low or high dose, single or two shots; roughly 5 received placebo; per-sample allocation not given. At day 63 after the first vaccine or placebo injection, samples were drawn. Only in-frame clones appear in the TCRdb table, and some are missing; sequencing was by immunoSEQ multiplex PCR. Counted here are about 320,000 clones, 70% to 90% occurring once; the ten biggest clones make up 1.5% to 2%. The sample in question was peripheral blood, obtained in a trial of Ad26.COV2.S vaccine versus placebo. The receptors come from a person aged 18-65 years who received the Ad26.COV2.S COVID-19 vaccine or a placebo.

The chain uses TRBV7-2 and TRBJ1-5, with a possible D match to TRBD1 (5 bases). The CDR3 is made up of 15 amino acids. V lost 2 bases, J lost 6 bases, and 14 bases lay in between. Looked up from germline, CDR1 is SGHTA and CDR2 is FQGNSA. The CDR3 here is CASSLRWGEGQPQHF. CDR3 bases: TGTGCCAGCAGCTTACGTTGGGGGGAAGGTCAGCCCCAGCATTTT.

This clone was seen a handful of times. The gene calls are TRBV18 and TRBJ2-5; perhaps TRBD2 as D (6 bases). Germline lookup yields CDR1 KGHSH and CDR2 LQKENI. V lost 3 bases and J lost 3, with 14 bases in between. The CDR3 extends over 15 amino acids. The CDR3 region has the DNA TGTGCCAGCTCACCCACTCTTAGCGGAAAAGAGACCCAGTACTTC. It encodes CASSPTLSGKETQYF.

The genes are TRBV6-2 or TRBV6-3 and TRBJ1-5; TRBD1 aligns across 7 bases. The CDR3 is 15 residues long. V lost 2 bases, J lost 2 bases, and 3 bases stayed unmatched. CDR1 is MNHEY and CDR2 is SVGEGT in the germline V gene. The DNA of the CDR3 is TGTGCCAGCAGTTACGCAGGGGGGGGCAATCAGCCCCAGCATTTT. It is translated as CASSYAGGGNQPQHF.

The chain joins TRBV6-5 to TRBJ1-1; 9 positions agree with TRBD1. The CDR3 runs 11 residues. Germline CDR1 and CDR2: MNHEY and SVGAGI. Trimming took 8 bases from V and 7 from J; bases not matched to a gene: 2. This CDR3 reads CASLDRGEAFF. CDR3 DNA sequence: TGTGCCAGCCTGGACAGGGGTGAAGCTTTCTTT.

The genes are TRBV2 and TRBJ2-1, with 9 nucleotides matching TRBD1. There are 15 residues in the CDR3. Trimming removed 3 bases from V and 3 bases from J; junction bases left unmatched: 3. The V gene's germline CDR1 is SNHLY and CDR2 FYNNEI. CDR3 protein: CASSDEGQGYNEQFF. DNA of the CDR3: TGTGCCAGCAGTGATGAGGGACAGGGCTACAATGAGCAGTTCTTC.

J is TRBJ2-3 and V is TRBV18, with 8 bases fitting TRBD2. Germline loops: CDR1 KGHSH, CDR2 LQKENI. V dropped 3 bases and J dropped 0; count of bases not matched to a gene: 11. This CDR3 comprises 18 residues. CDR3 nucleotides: TGTGCCAGCTCACCCCGGACTAGCTCCTTTGGGAGCACAGATACGCAGTATTTT. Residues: CASSPRTSSFGSTDTQYF.

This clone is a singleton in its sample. The CDR3 nucleotides are TGTGCCAGCAGCGCATCTGGCGGGACAGGGGACTATGGCTACACCTTC. This sequence encodes CASSASGGTGDYGYTF. This chain uses TRBV7-9 with TRBJ1-2; 10 nucleotides line up with TRBD1. Germline CDR1 SEHNR, CDR2 FQNEAQ (reference sequence). V shed 5 bases, J shed 3 bases, and the junction held 9 bases outside the gene matches. The CDR3 consists of 16 residues.

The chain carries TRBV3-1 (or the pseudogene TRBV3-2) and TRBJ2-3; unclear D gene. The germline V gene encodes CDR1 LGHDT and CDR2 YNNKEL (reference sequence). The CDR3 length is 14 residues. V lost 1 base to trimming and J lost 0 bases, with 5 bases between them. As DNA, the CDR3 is TGTGCCAGCAGCCAAGGACTGAGCACAGATACGCAGTATTTT. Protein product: CASSQGLSTDTQYF.

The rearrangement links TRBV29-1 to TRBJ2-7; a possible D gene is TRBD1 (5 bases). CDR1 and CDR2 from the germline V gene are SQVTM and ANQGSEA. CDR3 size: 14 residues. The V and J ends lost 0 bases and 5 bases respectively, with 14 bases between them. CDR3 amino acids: CSVEDRRRGNEQYF. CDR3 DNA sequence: TGCAGCGTTGAAGATCGGAGAAGGGGCAACGAGCAGTACTTC.

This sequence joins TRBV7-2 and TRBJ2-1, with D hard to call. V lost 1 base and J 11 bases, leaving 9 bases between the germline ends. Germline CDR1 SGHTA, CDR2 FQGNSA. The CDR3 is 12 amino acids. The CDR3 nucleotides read TGTGCCAGCAGCTTAGACTACCGAAAGCAGTTCTTC. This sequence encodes CASSLDYRKQFF.

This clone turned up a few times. The DNA of the CDR3 is TGTGCCAGCAGTGACTCGACAGCTAATGAAAAACTGTTTTTT. It yields the protein CASSDSTANEKLFF. The V gene is TRBV2, the J gene TRBJ1-4, with TRBD1 as a possible D gene (5 bases). The CDR3 loop spans 14 amino acids. V was trimmed by 3 bases and J by 3 bases, leaving 8 bases between them. Per the germline V gene, CDR1 is SNHLY and CDR2 is FYNNEI.

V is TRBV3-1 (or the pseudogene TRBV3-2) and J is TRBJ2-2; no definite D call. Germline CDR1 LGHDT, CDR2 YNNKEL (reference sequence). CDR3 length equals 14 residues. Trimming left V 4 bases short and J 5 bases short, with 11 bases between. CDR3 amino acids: CASSPRTQTGELFF. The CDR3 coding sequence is TGTGCCAGCAGCCCCCGGACGCAAACCGGGGAGCTGTTTTTT.

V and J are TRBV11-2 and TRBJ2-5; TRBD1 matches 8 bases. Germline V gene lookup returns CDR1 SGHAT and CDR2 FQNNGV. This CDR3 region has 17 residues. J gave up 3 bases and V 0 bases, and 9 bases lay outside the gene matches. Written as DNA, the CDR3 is TGTGCCAGCAGCTTAGATGGCAGGGGGCGATGGGAAGAGACCCAGTACTTC. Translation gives CASSLDGRGRWEETQYF.

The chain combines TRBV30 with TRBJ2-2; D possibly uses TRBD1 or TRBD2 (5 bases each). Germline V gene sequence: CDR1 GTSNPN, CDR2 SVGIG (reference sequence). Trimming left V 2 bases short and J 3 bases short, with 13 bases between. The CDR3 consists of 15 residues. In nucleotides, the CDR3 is TGTGCCTGGAGTCGGGGACCGGTCTACACCGGGGAGCTGTTTTTT. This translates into CAWSRGPVYTGELFF.

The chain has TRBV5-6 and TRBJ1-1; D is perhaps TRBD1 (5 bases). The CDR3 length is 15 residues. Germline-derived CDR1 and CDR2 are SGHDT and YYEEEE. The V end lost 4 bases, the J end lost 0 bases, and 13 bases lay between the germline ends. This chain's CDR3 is CASSRRGDLNTEAFF. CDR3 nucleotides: TGTGCCAGCAGCAGGCGGGGCGATCTGAACACTGAAGCTTTCTTT.

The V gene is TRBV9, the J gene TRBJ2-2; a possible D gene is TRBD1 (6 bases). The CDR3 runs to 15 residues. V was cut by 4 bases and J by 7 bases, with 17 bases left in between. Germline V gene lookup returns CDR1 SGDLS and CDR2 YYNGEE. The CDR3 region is CASSPTLTGIGELFF. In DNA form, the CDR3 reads TGTGCCAGCAGCCCCACACTCACAGGGATCGGGGAGCTGTTTTTT.

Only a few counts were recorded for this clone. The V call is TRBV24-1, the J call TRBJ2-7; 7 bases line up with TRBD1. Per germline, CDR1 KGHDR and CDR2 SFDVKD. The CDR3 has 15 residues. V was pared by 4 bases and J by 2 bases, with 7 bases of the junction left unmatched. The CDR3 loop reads CATSELTGLTYEQYF. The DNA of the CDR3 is TGTGCCACCAGTGAGCTGACAGGGCTTACCTACGAGCAGTACTTC.

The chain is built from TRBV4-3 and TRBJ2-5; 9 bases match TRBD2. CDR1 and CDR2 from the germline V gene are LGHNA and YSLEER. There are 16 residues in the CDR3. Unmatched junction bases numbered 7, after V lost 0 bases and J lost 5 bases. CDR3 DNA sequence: TGCGCCAGCAGCCAAGAGGGGCGGGGGGGCACTGAGACCCAGTACTTC. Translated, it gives CASSQEGRGGTETQYF.

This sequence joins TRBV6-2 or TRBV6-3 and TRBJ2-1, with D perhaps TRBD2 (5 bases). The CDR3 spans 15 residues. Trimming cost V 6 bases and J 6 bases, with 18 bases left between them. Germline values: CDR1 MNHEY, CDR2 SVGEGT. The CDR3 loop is CASSRDSGSINEQFF. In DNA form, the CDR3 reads TGTGCCAGCAGCCGAGATTCGGGGTCAATCAATGAGCAGTTCTTC.

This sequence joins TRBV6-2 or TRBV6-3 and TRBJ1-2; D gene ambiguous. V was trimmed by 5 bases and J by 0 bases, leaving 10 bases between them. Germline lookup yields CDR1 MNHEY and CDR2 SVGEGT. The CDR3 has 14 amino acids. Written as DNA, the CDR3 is TGTGCCAGCAGTCGACGCGAGCCTAACTATGGCTACACCTTC. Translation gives CASSRREPNYGYTF.

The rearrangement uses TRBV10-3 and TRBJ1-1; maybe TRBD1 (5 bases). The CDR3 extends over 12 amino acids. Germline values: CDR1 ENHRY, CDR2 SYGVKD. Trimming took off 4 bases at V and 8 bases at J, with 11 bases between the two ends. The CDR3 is CAISVSREEAFF. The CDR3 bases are TGTGCCATCAGTGTCTCCAGGGAGGAAGCTTTCTTT.

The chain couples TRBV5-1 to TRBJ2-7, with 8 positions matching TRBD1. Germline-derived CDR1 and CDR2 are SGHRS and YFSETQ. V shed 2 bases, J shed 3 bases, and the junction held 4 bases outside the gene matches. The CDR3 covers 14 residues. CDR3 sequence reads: CASSFGTGFYEQYF. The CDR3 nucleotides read TGCGCCAGCAGCTTCGGGACAGGTTTCTACGAGCAGTACTTC.

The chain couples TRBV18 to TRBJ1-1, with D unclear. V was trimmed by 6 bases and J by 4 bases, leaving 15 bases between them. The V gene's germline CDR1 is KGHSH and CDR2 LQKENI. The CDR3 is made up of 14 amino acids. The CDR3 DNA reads TGTGCCAGCTCTCCCGGAATGGCGGTCACTGAAGCTTTCTTT. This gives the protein CASSPGMAVTEAFF.

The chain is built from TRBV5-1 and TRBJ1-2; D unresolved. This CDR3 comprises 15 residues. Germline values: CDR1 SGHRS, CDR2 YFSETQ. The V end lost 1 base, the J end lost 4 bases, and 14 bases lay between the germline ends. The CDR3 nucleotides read TGCGCCAGCAGCTTGTCTCTGGGGAACCTCTATGGCTACACCTTC. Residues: CASSLSLGNLYGYTF.

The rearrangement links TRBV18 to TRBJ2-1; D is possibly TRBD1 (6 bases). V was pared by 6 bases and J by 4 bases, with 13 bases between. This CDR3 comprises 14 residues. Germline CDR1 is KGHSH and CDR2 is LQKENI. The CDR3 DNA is TGTGCCAGCTCGGACAGTTCAGCGTACAATGAGCAGTTCTTC. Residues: CASSDSSAYNEQFF. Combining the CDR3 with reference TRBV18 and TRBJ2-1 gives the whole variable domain NAGVMQNPRHLVRRRGQEARLRCSPMKGHSHVYWYRQLPEEGLKFMVYLQKENIIDESGMPKERFSAEFPKEGPSILRIQQVVRGDSAAYFCASSDSSAYNEQFFGPGTRLTVL.